The 5 T cell receptor beta chains in this list originate from one sample, sequenced in a study of T cells in localized non-small cell lung cancer. Measured with immunoSEQ multiplex PCR; TCRdb has only the in-frame clones, and not every one. This sample has 90,000 to 95,000 clones; roughly 86% occur once, and the top ten carry about 15%. This material consisted of peripheral blood, taken before any cancer treatment. Receptor source: a man between 40 and 70 years old with stage I squamous cell lung carcinoma.

The rearrangement joins TRBV6-5 to TRBJ1-4; no reliable D call. The CDR3 has 14 residues. V lost 2 bases to trimming and J lost 12 bases, with 16 bases between them. Per germline, CDR1 MNHEY and CDR2 SVGAGI. The CDR3 sequence is CASSYTLRTGELFF. As DNA, the CDR3 is TGTGCCAGCAGTTACACCCTACGGACGGGCGAACTGTTTTTT.

This clone has only one observation. This chain connects TRBV6-1 to TRBJ2-5; 8 bases map to TRBD1. Unmatched junction bases numbered 5, after V lost 7 bases and J lost 4 bases. Germline V gene sequence: CDR1 MNHNS, CDR2 SASEGT. This CDR3 is built from 13 residues. CDR3 sequence: CASTKDRAETQYF. CDR3 in DNA: TGTGCCAGCACTAAGGACAGGGCAGAGACCCAGTACTTC.

With regard to this clone: A junction boundary mismatches the germline segment, possibly from a read error. The V and J genes are TRBV6-1 and TRBJ1-3, with D unclear. The germline V gene encodes CDR1 MNHNS and CDR2 SASEGT. The CDR3 consists of 14 residues. The CDR3 DNA reads TGTGCCAGCAGAGAAGAGATCTCTGGAAACACCATATATTTT. It yields the protein CASREEISGNTIYF.

The chain recombines TRBV6-5 with TRBJ1-6; no reliable D call. Per the germline V gene, CDR1 is MNHEY and CDR2 is SVGAGI. V lost 5 bases, J lost 10 bases, and 9 bases lay in between. The CDR3 spans 12 residues. CDR3 nucleotide sequence: TGTGCCAGCAGTCCGCCGCTGTCACCCCTCCACTTT. Its translation is CASSPPLSPLHF.

This chain joins TRBV7-9 and TRBJ1-5; D not resolved. CDR1 is SEHNR and CDR2 is FQNEAQ in the germline V gene (reference sequence). This CDR3 has 15 residues. The ends were cut back, 1 base at V and 0 bases at J, with 7 bases in the middle. CDR3 in amino acids: CASSLGASSNQPQHF. In DNA form, the CDR3 reads TGTGCCAGCAGCTTAGGGGCATCTAGCAATCAGCCCCAGCATTTT. Combining the CDR3 with reference TRBV7-9 and TRBJ1-5 gives the whole variable domain DTGVSQNPRHKITKRGQNVTFRCDPISEHNRLYWYRQTLGQGPEFLTYFQNEAQLEKSRLLSDRFSAERPKGSFSTLEIQRTEQGDSAMYLCASSLGASSNQPQHFGDGTRLSIL.